The 15 T cell receptor beta chains presented below share a single source sample, sequenced in a study of CD8 T cells in ankylosing spondylitis. One entry per CDR3 protein, called by TCRdb with MiXCR from the 5' RACE reads. This sample has just under 350,000 distinct CDR3 sequences, with roughly 14% found just once. Sequenced sample: blood, either unsorted or a sorted T cell fraction (not recorded which). The receptors shown here come from a male donor with ankylosing spondylitis or in good health (not recorded which).

This clonotype was counted a few times. The chain combines TRBV6-1 with TRBJ1-4, with a weak D call TRBD1 (5 bases). With 6 bases removed from V and 4 bases from J, the gap between germline ends came to 12 bases. Germline loops: CDR1 MNHNS, CDR2 SASEGT. This CDR3 has 14 residues. CDR3 residues: CASRTGDINEKLFF. The CDR3, as DNA: TGTGCCAGCAGGACGGGGGATATTAATGAAAAACTGTTTTTT.

The V gene is TRBV7-2, the J gene TRBJ2-3, with a tentative D call TRBD2 (5 bases). V lost 4 bases and J lost 6, with 8 bases in between. The CDR3 runs 12 residues. Looked up from germline, CDR1 is SGHTA and CDR2 is FQGNSA. CDR3 sequence: CASSSSRDTQYF. CDR3 bases: TGTGCCAGCAGCTCTAGCAGGGATACGCAGTATTTT.

V and J are TRBV20-1 and TRBJ2-7; D gene unclear. The V end lost 4 bases, the J end lost 2 bases, and 12 bases lay between the germline ends. The CDR3 spans 13 residues. Germline V lookup: CDR1 DFQATT, CDR2 SNEGSKA (reference sequence). This CDR3 is CSATEVPAYEQYF. The CDR3 DNA reads as TGCAGTGCTACAGAGGTCCCCGCCTACGAGCAGTACTTC.

This clonotype was seen a few times. This sequence joins TRBV7-9 and TRBJ2-5; 10 positions match TRBD1. Per germline, CDR1 SEHNR and CDR2 FQNEAQ (reference sequence). The CDR3 is 16 amino acids. The V and J ends lost 1 base and 1 base, in that order; junction bases with no gene match: 3. CDR3 nucleotide sequence: TGTGCCAGCAGCTTAGGGACAGGGGGTACCCAAGAGACCCAGTACTTC. It specifies CASSLGTGGTQETQYF.

This clonotype has more than one count but fewer than ten. The gene calls are TRBV5-6 and TRBJ1-5; D is perhaps TRBD1 (5 bases). The CDR3 extends over 16 amino acids. Between the trimmed V and J ends, which lost 2 bases and 0 bases, there was a span of 12 bases. Germline CDR1 is SGHDT and CDR2 is YYEEEE. CDR3 protein: CASSFYGAGSNQPQHF. The CDR3 DNA follows: TGTGCCAGCAGCTTTTATGGGGCTGGTAGCAATCAGCCCCAGCATTTT.

The chain carries TRBV3-1 and TRBJ1-2; D is unclear. V gave up 0 bases and J gave up 5 bases, with 13 bases separating them. Germline loops: CDR1 LGHDT, CDR2 YNNKEL (reference sequence). The CDR3 is 15 amino acids. DNA of the CDR3: TGTGCCAGCAGCCAAGAGGTCGGGTATGTGTATGGCTACACCTTC. It translates to CASSQEVGYVYGYTF.

This clonotype was picked up a small number of times. The gene calls are TRBV19 and TRBJ2-7; 7 nucleotides agree with TRBD1. The CDR3 is 14 amino acids. In germline, CDR1 is LNHDA, CDR2 SQIVND (reference sequence). V gave up 6 bases and J gave up 2 bases; unmatched junction bases: 7. DNA for the CDR3: TGTGCCAGTAGAGGGACAGCGTCCGCCTACGAGCAGTACTTC. Amino acids: CASRGTASAYEQYF.

The CDR3 nucleotides read TGCAGCGTAGGCAGGGTTAACACCGGGGAGCTGTTTTTT. Translated, it gives CSVGRVNTGELFF. This sequence joins TRBV29-1 and TRBJ2-2, with D maybe TRBD1 (5 bases). CDR3 size: 13 residues. The germline V and J ends were trimmed by 6 bases and 2 bases, with 10 bases remaining between them. In germline, CDR1 is SQVTM, CDR2 ANQGSEA.

The chain couples TRBV27 to TRBJ2-2; the D is unclear. Germline loops: CDR1 MNHEY, CDR2 SMNVEV (reference sequence). V lost 6 bases to trimming and J lost 1 base, with 9 bases between them. The CDR3 covers 14 residues. The CDR3 region is CASSGQVNTGELFF. The CDR3 bases are TGTGCCAGCAGCGGGCAGGTGAACACCGGGGAGCTGTTTTTT.

This chain uses TRBV12-3 or TRBV12-4 with TRBJ2-3, with a tentative D call TRBD1 (5 bases). This CDR3 is built from 15 residues. The germline V and J ends were trimmed by 6 bases and 1 base, with 14 bases remaining between them. This CDR3 is CASRYRPWGTDTQYF. The CDR3 nucleotides read TGTGCCAGCAGATACAGGCCTTGGGGCACAGATACGCAGTATTTT.

The chain employs TRBV5-1 and TRBJ2-3; 7 bases line up with TRBD1. The V segment lost 0 bases and the J segment 7 bases; nucleotides outside the gene matches: 14. CDR1 is SGHRS and CDR2 is YFSETQ in the germline V gene. This CDR3 has 17 amino acids. CDR3 protein: CASSLAPGQEIFYTQYF. Here the CDR3 DNA reads TGCGCCAGCAGCTTGGCCCCCGGACAGGAGATCTTTTATACGCAGTATTTT.

This clonotype was seen repeatedly, ten times or more. The V gene is TRBV12-3 or TRBV12-4, the J gene TRBJ1-1; 7 bases are a match to TRBD1. V lost 5 bases to trimming and J lost 6 bases; unmatched junction nucleotides: 18. This CDR3 comprises 17 residues. The CDR3 here is CASSPYGAGGDRAEAFF. Here the CDR3 DNA reads TGTGCCAGCAGTCCCTATGGCGCAGGGGGAGATCGGGCTGAAGCTTTCTTT.

V usage is TRBV20-1 and J usage is TRBJ1-2; TRBD1 agrees at 7 bases. This CDR3 spans 12 amino acids. The V segment lost 4 bases and the J segment 4 bases; nucleotides outside the gene matches: 3. Per the germline V gene, CDR1 is DFQATT and CDR2 is SNEGSKA (reference sequence). The CDR3 loop reads CSAIRDSYGYTF. CDR3 DNA: TGCAGTGCTATCCGGGACAGCTATGGCTACACCTTC.

This sequence joins TRBV6-1 and TRBJ2-2; 7 bases are a match to TRBD2. The CDR3 loop spans 14 amino acids. The V gene's germline CDR1 is MNHNS and CDR2 SASEGT. With 11 bases clipped from V and 6 bases from J, the junction kept 12 bases outside the gene matches. DNA of the CDR3: TGTGCCGCTCAGGGAGGGGACCGGGCCGGGGAGCTGTTTTTT. Residues: CAAQGGDRAGELFF.

The CDR3 sequence is CSASPGGATLQETQYF. The DNA for the CDR3 is TGCAGTGCTAGTCCGGGAGGCGCCACCTTACAAGAGACCCAGTACTTC. This chain joins TRBV20-1 and TRBJ2-5, with 7 positions matching TRBD2. Germline assignment: CDR1 DFQATT and CDR2 SNEGSKA (reference sequence). V was clipped by 3 bases and J by 2 bases; unmatched bases: 12. The length of the CDR3 is 16 residues.